The rows below give T cell receptor beta chains drawn from one sample of a study of T cell repertoires in ileal Crohn's disease. Clones were sequenced by immunoSEQ multiplex PCR, and TCRdb holds only the in-frame ones, with some missing. The sample has about 13,000 clones, 65% to 85% seen once. The sequenced material came from ileal tissue. Receptors were obtained from an adult with Crohn's disease. Both conserved end residues are trimmed from each CDR3. Where a row states a size, it is once, few, many or the class of an expanded clone; other rows omit it.

clone_size | j_call | v_call | cdr3_aa
- | TRBJ2-7 | TRBV5-1 | ASSFSVGGFGEQY
- | TRBJ2-4 | TRBV4-1 | ASSHTQSAKNIQY
- | TRBJ2-2 | TRBV6-1 | ASWTGAGTGELF
few | TRBJ1-1 | TRBV28 | ASSLDAGYGAF
- | TRBJ2-1 | TRBV29-1 | SNTRTFGGEQF